In its sample, the clone carrying this T cell receptor (beta chain) was seen once. Its antigen is currently unknown. These data belong to a study of blood T cells in healthy people across ages. General study findings and limits: Significant beta diversity loss was already apparent by age approximately 40, declining roughly linearly. Changes seen in expanded clonotypes were possibly confounded by donor CMV status left unknown.

V was clipped by 6 bases and J by 6 bases; unmatched bases: 10. Germline assignment: CDR1 MNHNS and CDR2 SASEGT. The CDR3 contains 15 residues. With a J-beta primer mix and a sample-barcoded 5' primer, a second PCR ran about 6 to 11 cycles. TCRdb re-called the 5' RACE reads through MiXCR, storing one row per CDR3 protein. The sample lists approximately 1.5 million distinct CDR3 sequences, around 36% occurring once. In each sample, at least 7 million PBMCs were isolated. There were at least 5 micrograms of total RNA extracted from every sample. The specimen sequenced was blood. The origin of this receptor is a woman in her thirties in good health. The chain couples TRBV6-1 to TRBJ2-1; TRBD1 matches 8 bases. CDR3 nucleotide sequence: TGTGCCAGCAGGTCCCGGACAGGGTCTTTCAATGAGCAGTTCTTC. Translated: CASRSRTGSFNEQFF.